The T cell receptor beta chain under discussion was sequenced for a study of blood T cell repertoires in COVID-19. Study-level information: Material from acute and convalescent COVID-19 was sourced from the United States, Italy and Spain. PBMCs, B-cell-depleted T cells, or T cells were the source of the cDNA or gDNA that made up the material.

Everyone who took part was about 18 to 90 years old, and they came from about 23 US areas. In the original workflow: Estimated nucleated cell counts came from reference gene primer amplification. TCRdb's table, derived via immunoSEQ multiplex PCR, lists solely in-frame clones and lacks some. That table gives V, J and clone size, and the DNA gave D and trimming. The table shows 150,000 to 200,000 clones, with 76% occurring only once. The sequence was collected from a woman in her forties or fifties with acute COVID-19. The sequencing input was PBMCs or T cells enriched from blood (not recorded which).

This CDR3 is CATSGRETGALWDQPQHF. In nucleotides, the CDR3 is TGTGCCACCAGTGGTAGGGAGACAGGGGCGTTATGGGATCAGCCCCAGCATTTT. The chain recombines TRBV24-1 with TRBJ1-5; 8 nucleotides match TRBD1. CDR1 KGHDR and CDR2 SFDVKD come from the germline V gene. V was clipped by 5 bases and J by 5 bases; unmatched bases: 16. The CDR3 contains 18 residues.